A single sample is the source of the 14 T cell receptor beta chains below, sequenced in a study of Tregs in tolerant kidney transplant recipients (dated by TCRdb to about 2019). Libraries were prepared through the immunoSEQ multiplex PCR assay. This immuneACCESS table, as held by TCRdb, lists in-frame sequences with V and J called but not all clones. Of the missing ones, under half trace to an unresolved V gene in checked studies; the others have no known cause. This sample gives nearly 95,000 clones in total; approximately 94% of them show up just once. The top ten constitute 0.4% to 0.55% of the sample. The label giving this sample's time point can be read as: blood sample drawn before combined kidney and bone marrow transplant. Sample: CD4+ T cells from blood, taken before the transplant. All receptors derive from a human donor who received a combined kidney and bone marrow transplant.

J is TRBJ2-7 and V is TRBV6-6; no definite D call. Germline CDR1 is MNHNY and CDR2 is SVGAGI (reference sequence). The CDR3 runs to 12 residues. Deletions cut 5 bases from V and 2 bases from J, with 7 bases between. DNA for the CDR3: TGTGCCAGCAGTACAAAGACCTACGAGCAGTACTTC. Protein sequence: CASSTKTYEQYF.

V gene TRBV7-3 combines with J gene TRBJ1-1; TRBD1 might be the D (5 bases). This CDR3 contains 13 residues. Germline CDR1 and CDR2: SGHTA and FQGTGA. V dropped 0 bases and J dropped 8 bases, with 10 bases sitting between them. This CDR3 is CASSLTLQGEAFF. CDR3 DNA sequence: TGTGCCAGCAGCTTAACTCTCCAGGGCGAAGCTTTCTTT. The complete variable domain, with remaining parts taken from reference TRBV7-3 and TRBJ1-1, reads GAGVSQTPSNKVTEKGKYVELRCDPISGHTALYWYRQSLGQGPEFLIYFQGTGAADDSGLPNDRFFAVRPEGSVSTLKIQRTERGDSAVYLCASSLTLQGEAFFGQGTRLTVV.

Of note for this clone: Other nucleotide sequences in the sample specify the same CDR3. The chain is built from TRBV11-2 and TRBJ1-6; 9 nucleotides line up with TRBD1. V dropped 1 base and J dropped 0; count of bases not matched to a gene: 1. Germline lookup yields CDR1 SGHAT and CDR2 FQNNGV. The CDR3 is made up of 17 amino acids. The CDR3 sequence is CASSLVTGGSYNSPLHF. CDR3 bases: TGTGCCAGCAGCTTAGTGACAGGGGGCTCCTATAATTCACCCCTCCACTTT.

The rearrangement links TRBV7-8 to TRBJ2-3, with 8 bases lining up with TRBD1. This CDR3 is built from 15 residues. J lost 6 bases, V lost 7 bases, and 12 bases had no gene match. CDR1 and CDR2 from the germline V gene are SGHVS and FQNEAQ. The CDR3 protein is CASTQGATLLDTQYF. In DNA form, the CDR3 reads TGTGCCAGCACCCAGGGGGCCACCCTCTTGGATACGCAGTATTTT.

The V and J genes are TRBV7-2 and TRBJ1-1, with D possibly matching TRBD1 (5 bases). CDR1 is SGHTA and CDR2 is FQGNSA in the germline V gene. The CDR3 spans 14 residues. Deletions cut 4 bases from V and 3 bases from J, with 12 bases between. The CDR3: CASSSGSWDTEAFF. CDR3 nucleotides: TGTGCCAGCAGCTCAGGGTCGTGGGACACTGAAGCTTTCTTT.

The chain couples TRBV21-1 to TRBJ2-7; the table's D call TRBD1 went unverified against the DNA. TRBV21-1 is deemed a pseudogene. The CDR3 runs to 15 residues. The CDR3: CASPQSGTGSYEQYF. For the CDR3, the DNA is TGTGCCAGCCCCCAATCCGGGACAGGCTCCTACGAGCAGTACTTC.

V usage is TRBV7-6 and J usage is TRBJ2-5, with D possibly matching TRBD1 (5 bases). CDR1 is SGHVS and CDR2 is FNYEAQ in the germline V gene. Deletions cut 3 bases from V and 2 bases from J, with 10 bases between. The CDR3 totals 14 residues. Here the CDR3 DNA reads TGTGCCAGCAGCTTGTTGACAGAACAAGAGACCCAGTACTTC. Residues: CASSLLTEQETQYF.

The genes are TRBV2 and TRBJ2-3; TRBD2 matches 11 bases. Germline assignment: CDR1 SNHLY and CDR2 FYNNEI. The ends lost 6 bases at V and 3 bases at J; junction bases unmatched: 2. This CDR3 is 14 amino acids long. This CDR3 reads CASSPSGGTDTQYF. The CDR3 nucleotides read TGTGCCAGCAGCCCTAGCGGGGGGACAGATACGCAGTATTTT.

The rearrangement links TRBV7-8 to TRBJ1-5; TRBD1 matches 10 bases. With 5 bases clipped from V and 4 bases from J, the junction kept 5 bases outside the gene matches. In germline, CDR1 is SGHVS, CDR2 FQNEAQ. The CDR3 covers 15 residues. DNA for the CDR3: TGTGCCAGCAGCCGAGGGACAGGGGATAATCAGCCCCAGCATTTT. Its translation: CASSRGTGDNQPQHF.

The rearrangement uses TRBV11-3 and TRBJ2-1; 8 bases are shared with TRBD1. Trimming took 7 bases from V and 3 from J; bases not matched to a gene: 5. CDR1 and CDR2 (germline): SGHNT, YENEEA. CDR3 size: 14 residues. CDR3 in amino acids: CASTGQGHYNEQFF. The CDR3 nucleotides are TGTGCCAGCACTGGACAGGGACACTACAATGAGCAGTTCTTC.

The J gene is TRBJ2-5, the V gene TRBV9; TRBD2 agrees at 8 bases. J was trimmed by 5 bases and V by 2 bases; bases with no gene match: 8. The CDR3 is made up of 15 amino acids. The germline gives CDR1 SGDLS, CDR2 YYNGEE. CDR3 residues: CASSVLSGRGETQYF. CDR3 DNA: TGTGCCAGCAGCGTTTTAAGCGGGAGAGGTGAGACCCAGTACTTC. The whole variable domain, remainder taken from reference TRBV9 and TRBJ2-5, is DSGVTQTPKHLITATGQRVTLRCSPRSGDLSVYWYQQSLDQGLQFLIQYYNGEERAKGNILERFSAQQFPDLHSELNLSSLELGDSALYFCASSVLSGRGETQYFGPGTRLLVL.

J is TRBJ2-2 and V is TRBV4-3, with TRBD1 as a possible D gene (5 bases). This CDR3 contains 13 residues. Trimming removed 4 bases from V and 8 bases from J, with 11 bases in between. The germline CDR1 and CDR2 sequences are LGHNA and YSLEER. For the CDR3, the DNA is TGCGCCAGCAGCCTAAGGGGCGTGGGGGAGCTGTTTTTT. This sequence encodes CASSLRGVGELFF.

The chain's CDR3 is CASSQLQVQTAQYF. The CDR3 DNA follows: TGTGCCAGCAGCCAACTGCAAGTCCAAACGGCCCAGTACTTC. The V gene is TRBV14, the J gene TRBJ2-5; D is unclear. The germline V gene has CDR1 SGHDN and CDR2 FVKESK. V lost 2 bases and J lost 9, with 16 bases in between. The CDR3 runs 14 residues.

The count of this clone is one. The chain uses TRBV2 and TRBJ2-6; D ambiguous. The CDR3 runs to 17 residues. V shed 0 bases and J shed 0 bases, with 9 bases lying between them. The V gene's germline CDR1 is SNHLY and CDR2 FYNNEI. The CDR3 region is CASSEARGSSGANVLTF. The CDR3 DNA follows: TGTGCCAGCAGTGAAGCGCGCGGTAGCTCTGGGGCCAACGTCCTGACTTTC.